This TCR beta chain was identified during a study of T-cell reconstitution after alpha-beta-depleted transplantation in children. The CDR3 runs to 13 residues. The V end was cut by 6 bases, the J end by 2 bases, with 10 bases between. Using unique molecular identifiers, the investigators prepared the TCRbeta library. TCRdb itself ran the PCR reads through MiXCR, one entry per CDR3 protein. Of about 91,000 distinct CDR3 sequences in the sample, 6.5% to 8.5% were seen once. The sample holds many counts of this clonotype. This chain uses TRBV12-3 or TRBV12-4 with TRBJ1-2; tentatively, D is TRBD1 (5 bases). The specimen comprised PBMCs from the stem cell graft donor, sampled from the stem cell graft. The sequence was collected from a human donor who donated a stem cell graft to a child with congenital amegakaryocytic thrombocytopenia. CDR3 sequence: CASRRQSNYGYTF. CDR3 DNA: TGTGCCAGCAGAAGACAGTCCAACTATGGCTACACCTTC.